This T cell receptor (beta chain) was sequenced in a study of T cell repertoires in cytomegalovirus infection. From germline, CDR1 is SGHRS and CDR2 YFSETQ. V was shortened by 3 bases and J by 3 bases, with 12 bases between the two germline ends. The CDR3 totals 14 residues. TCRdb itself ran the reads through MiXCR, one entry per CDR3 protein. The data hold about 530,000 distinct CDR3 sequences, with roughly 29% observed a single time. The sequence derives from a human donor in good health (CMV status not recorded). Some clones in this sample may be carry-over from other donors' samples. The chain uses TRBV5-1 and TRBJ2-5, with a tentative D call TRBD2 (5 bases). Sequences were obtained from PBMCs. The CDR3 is CASSYNGEKETQYF. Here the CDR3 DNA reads TGCGCCAGCAGCTACAACGGGGAGAAAGAGACCCAGTACTTC. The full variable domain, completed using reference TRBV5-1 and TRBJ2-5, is KAGVTQTPRYLIKTRGQQVTLSCSPISGHRSVSWYQQTPGQGLQFLFEYFSETQRNKGNFPGRFSGRQFSNSRSEMNVSTLELGDSALYLCASSYNGEKETQYFGPGTRLLVL.